These T cell receptor beta chains were read from a single sample in a study of T-cell reconstitution after alpha-beta-depleted transplantation in children. TCRdb fed the PCR reads into MiXCR, producing one record per CDR3 protein. The sample has about 870,000 distinct CDR3 sequences, 16% seen once. Sample: PBMCs, mostly from graft donor cells, taken 360 days after TCRalphabeta/CD19-depleted stem cell transplant. Every receptor here comes from a male patient aged 10-17 years who had a stem cell transplant for acute lymphoblastic leukemia, so the T cells may come from the graft donor. Both conserved end residues are part of each CDR3.

CDR3aa	v_gene	j_gene
CASSQDLEVFF	TRBV14	TRBJ2-1
CASSESHLYF	TRBV25-1	TRBJ2-7
CSASNRFPRASGSVRPYEQYF	TRBV20-1	TRBJ2-7
CASSQETRPGNTIYF	TRBV4-1	TRBJ1-3
CASSSTGGLETQYF	TRBV5-1	TRBJ2-5
CASSTRDRGGTEAFF	TRBV21-1	TRBJ1-1
CASSLEPGNDSEQYF	TRBV5-1	TRBJ2-7
CASSLVSWMGSWERLDYGYTF	TRBV5-1	TRBJ1-2
CASSLAQGAGEQFF	TRBV5-1	TRBJ2-1
CASSYSRRDTQYF	TRBV6-5	TRBJ2-3
CASSSLDNQPQHF	TRBV12-3/TRBV12-4	TRBJ1-5
CSASIYGDSGANVLTF	TRBV20-1	TRBJ2-6
CAISGLEQETQYF	TRBV10-3	TRBJ2-5
CASSAGADNNEQFF	TRBV3-1	TRBJ2-1
CASRGTRGYEQYF	TRBV28	TRBJ2-7
CASSHSGSYEQYF	TRBV5-1	TRBJ2-7
CASSAGQFNEQFF	TRBV6-2/TRBV6-3	TRBJ2-1
CSARRKVAGANVLTF	TRBV20-1	TRBJ2-6
CASSLAAGVTQYF	TRBV7-9	TRBJ2-5
CASSPDTFYGYTF	TRBV12-3/TRBV12-4	TRBJ1-2
CASSVRLFNEQFF	TRBV9	TRBJ2-1
CASSEFGGANTGELFF	TRBV25-1	TRBJ2-2
CASSEYYSSTNEKLFF	TRBV2	TRBJ1-4
CASSLSDSYGYTF	TRBV5-1	TRBJ1-2
CASSFTLSTDTQYF	TRBV12-3/TRBV12-4	TRBJ2-3
CASSSPGPGTWEQFF	TRBV7-2	TRBJ2-1
CASSSGAGVTDTQYF	TRBV28	TRBJ2-3
CASSFGRASGGVYNEQFF	TRBV12-3/TRBV12-4	TRBJ2-1